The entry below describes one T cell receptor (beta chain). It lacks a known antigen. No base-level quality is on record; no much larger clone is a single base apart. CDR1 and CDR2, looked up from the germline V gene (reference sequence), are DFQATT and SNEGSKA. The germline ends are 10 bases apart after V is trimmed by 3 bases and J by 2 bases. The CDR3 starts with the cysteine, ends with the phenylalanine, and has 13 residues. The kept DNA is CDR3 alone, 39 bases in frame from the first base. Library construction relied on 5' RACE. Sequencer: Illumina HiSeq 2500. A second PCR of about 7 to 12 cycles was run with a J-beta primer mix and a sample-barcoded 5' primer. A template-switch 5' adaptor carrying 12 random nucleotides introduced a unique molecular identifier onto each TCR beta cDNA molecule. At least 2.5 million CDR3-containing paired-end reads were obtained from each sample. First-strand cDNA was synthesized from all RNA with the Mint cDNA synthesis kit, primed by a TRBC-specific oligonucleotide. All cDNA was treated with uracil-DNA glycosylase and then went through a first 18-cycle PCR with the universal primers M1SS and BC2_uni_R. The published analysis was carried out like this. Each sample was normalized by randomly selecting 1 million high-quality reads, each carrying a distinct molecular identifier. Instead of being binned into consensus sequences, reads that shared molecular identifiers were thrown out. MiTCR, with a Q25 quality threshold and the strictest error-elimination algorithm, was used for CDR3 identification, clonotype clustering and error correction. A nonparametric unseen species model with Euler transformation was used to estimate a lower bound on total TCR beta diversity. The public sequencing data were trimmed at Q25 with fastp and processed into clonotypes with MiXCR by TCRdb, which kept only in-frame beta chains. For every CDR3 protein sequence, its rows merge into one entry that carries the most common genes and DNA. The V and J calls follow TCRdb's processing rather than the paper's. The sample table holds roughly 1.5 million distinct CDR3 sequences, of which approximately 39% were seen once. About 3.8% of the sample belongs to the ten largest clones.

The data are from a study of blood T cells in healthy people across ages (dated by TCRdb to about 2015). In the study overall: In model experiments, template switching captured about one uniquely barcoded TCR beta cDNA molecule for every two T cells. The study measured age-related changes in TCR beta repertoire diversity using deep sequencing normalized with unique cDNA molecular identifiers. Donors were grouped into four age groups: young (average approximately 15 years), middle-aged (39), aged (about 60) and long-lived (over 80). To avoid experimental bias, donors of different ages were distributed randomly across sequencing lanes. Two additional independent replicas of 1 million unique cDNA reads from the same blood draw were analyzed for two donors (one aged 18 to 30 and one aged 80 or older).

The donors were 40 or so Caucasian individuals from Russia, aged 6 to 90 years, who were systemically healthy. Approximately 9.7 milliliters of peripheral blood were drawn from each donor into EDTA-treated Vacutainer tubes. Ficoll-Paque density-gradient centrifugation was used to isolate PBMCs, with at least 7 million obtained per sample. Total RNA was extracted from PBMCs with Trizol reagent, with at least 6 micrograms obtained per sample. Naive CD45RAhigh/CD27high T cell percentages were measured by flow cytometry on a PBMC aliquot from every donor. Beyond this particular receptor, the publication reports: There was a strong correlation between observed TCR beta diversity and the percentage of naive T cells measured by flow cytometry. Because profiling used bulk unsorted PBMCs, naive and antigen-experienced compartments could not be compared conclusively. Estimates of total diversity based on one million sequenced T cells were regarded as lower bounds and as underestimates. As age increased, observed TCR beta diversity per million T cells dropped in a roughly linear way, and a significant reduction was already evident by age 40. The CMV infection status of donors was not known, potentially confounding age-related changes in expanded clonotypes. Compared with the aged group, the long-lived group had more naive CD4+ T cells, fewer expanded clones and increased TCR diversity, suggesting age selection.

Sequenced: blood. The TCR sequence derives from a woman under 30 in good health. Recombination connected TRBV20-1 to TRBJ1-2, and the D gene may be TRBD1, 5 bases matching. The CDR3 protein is CSASHRGNYGYTF. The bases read TGCAGTGCTAGTCATCGGGGGAACTATGGCTACACCTTC.